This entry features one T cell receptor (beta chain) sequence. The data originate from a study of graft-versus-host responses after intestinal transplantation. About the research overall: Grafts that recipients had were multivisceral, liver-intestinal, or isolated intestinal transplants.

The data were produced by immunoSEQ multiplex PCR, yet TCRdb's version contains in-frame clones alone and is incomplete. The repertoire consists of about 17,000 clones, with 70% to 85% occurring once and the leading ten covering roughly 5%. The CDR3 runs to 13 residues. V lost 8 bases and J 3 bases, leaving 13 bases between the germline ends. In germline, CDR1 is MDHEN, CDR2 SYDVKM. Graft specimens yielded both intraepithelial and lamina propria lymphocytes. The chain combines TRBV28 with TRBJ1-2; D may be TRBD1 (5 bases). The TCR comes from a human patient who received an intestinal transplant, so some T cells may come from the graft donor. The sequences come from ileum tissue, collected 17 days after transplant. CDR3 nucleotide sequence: TGTGCCAGCCCCGGGGGGTTATACTATGGCTACACCTTC. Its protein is CASPGGLYYGYTF.